The rows below give T cell receptor beta chains drawn from one sample of a study of T cell responses to AZD1222 COVID-19 vaccine. This table comes from immunoSEQ multiplex PCR, and its TCRdb copy is limited to in-frame clones, with some not included. This repertoire shows approximately 220,000 clones, more than 85% found once; its top ten account for over 0.95%. Sequences were derived from peripheral blood, sampled on day 0 of MenACWY control vaccination. The receptor set was obtained from an adult in good health. Both conserved end residues are part of each CDR3. A D gene is named only where the DNA matches it firmly. Some rows have no size entry. The others give once, few or many, or a class for an expanded clone.

abundance: -; d_gene: -; v_gene: TRBV5-8; j_gene: TRBJ1-5; CDR3aa: CASSLWGGGSSNQPQHF; CDR3nt: TGTGCCAGCAGCTTGTGGGGTGGCGGAAGTAGCAATCAGCCCCAGCATTTT
abundance: -; d_gene: TRBD1; v_gene: TRBV11-2; j_gene: TRBJ1-2; CDR3aa: CASSSGGNYGYTF; CDR3nt: TGTGCCAGCAGCTCAGGGGGTAACTATGGCTACACCTTC
abundance: -; d_gene: TRBD1; v_gene: TRBV3-1/TRBV3-2; j_gene: TRBJ1-6; CDR3aa: CASGDRGNSPLHF; CDR3nt: TGTGCCAGCGGGGACAGGGGAAATTCACCCCTCCACTTT
abundance: -; d_gene: -; v_gene: TRBV25-1; j_gene: TRBJ1-2; CDR3aa: CASSLGGVGGYTF; CDR3nt: TGTGCCAGCAGCCTTGGGGGGGTTGGTGGCTACACCTTC
abundance: -; d_gene: TRBD1; v_gene: TRBV18; j_gene: TRBJ1-4; CDR3aa: CASSPDRAEKLFF; CDR3nt: TGTGCCAGCTCACCGGACAGGGCCGAAAAACTGTTTTTT
abundance: -; d_gene: -; v_gene: TRBV27; j_gene: TRBJ1-5; CDR3aa: CASSSRGYSNQPQHF; CDR3nt: TGTGCCAGCAGTTCGCGGGGTTATAGCAATCAGCCCCAGCATTTT
abundance: -; d_gene: TRBD1; v_gene: TRBV11-1; j_gene: TRBJ1-2; CDR3aa: CASSSTGVGYTF; CDR3nt: TGTGCCAGCAGCTCTACAGGGGTTGGCTACACCTTC
abundance: once; d_gene: -; v_gene: TRBV7-9; j_gene: TRBJ1-2; CDR3aa: CASSPIQGGYTF; CDR3nt: TGTGCCAGCAGCCCCATTCAGGGTGGCTACACCTTC
abundance: -; d_gene: TRBD1; v_gene: TRBV4-3; j_gene: TRBJ1-2; CDR3aa: CASSQGQGYLGGYTF; CDR3nt: TGCGCCAGCAGCCAAGGACAGGGATATTTAGGTGGCTACACCTTC
abundance: -; d_gene: -; v_gene: TRBV7-2; j_gene: TRBJ1-2; CDR3aa: CASTRSDSLNYGYTF; CDR3nt: TGTGCCAGCACCCGCTCGGACAGCCTTAACTATGGCTACACCTTC
abundance: -; d_gene: -; v_gene: TRBV7-8; j_gene: TRBJ2-5; CDR3aa: CASSGSQGETQYF; CDR3nt: TGTGCCAGCAGCGGGTCCCAGGGGGAGACCCAGTACTTC
abundance: -; d_gene: -; v_gene: TRBV30; j_gene: TRBJ1-6; CDR3aa: CAWSPRGMGLSYNSPLHF; CDR3nt: TGTGCCTGGAGTCCCCGTGGTATGGGGCTAAGTTATAATTCACCCCTCCACTTT
abundance: -; d_gene: -; v_gene: TRBV19; j_gene: TRBJ1-5; CDR3aa: CASSIGRSNQPQHF; CDR3nt: TGTGCCAGTAGTATCGGCAGAAGCAATCAGCCCCAGCATTTT
abundance: -; d_gene: -; v_gene: TRBV6-5; j_gene: TRBJ1-6; CDR3aa: CASTRATGGNSPLHF; CDR3nt: TGTGCCAGCACGAGAGCAACAGGCGGTAATTCACCCCTCCACTTT
abundance: -; d_gene: TRBD2; v_gene: TRBV9; j_gene: TRBJ2-2; CDR3aa: CASSAGTSPPGELFF; CDR3nt: TGTGCCAGCAGCGCGGGGACTAGTCCCCCCGGGGAGCTGTTTTTT
abundance: -; d_gene: -; v_gene: TRBV7-9; j_gene: TRBJ1-4; CDR3aa: CASSAPPGQLNEKLFF; CDR3nt: TGTGCCAGCAGCGCTCCTCCAGGACAGTTAAATGAAAAACTGTTTTTT
abundance: few; d_gene: TRBD1; v_gene: TRBV6-1; j_gene: TRBJ1-2; CDR3aa: CASSARTGVIDYGYTF; CDR3nt: TGTGCCAGCAGTGCTCGGACAGGGGTTATTGACTATGGCTACACCTTC
abundance: -; d_gene: -; v_gene: TRBV5-1; j_gene: TRBJ2-7; CDR3aa: CASSVQGDTAEQYF; CDR3nt: TGCGCCAGCAGCGTACAGGGTGACACTGCCGAGCAGTACTTC
abundance: -; d_gene: -; v_gene: TRBV4-3; j_gene: TRBJ2-5; CDR3aa: CASSQDFGETQYF; CDR3nt: TGCGCCAGCAGCCAAGATTTCGGGGAGACCCAGTACTTC
abundance: -; d_gene: -; v_gene: TRBV7-2; j_gene: TRBJ2-3; CDR3aa: CASSLTQGGTDTQYF; CDR3nt: TGTGCCAGCAGCTTAACACAGGGAGGCACAGATACGCAGTATTTT
abundance: -; d_gene: -; v_gene: TRBV3-1/TRBV3-2; j_gene: TRBJ1-4; CDR3aa: CASSPTGSGGEKLFF; CDR3nt: TGTGCCAGCAGCCCCACAGGATCGGGCGGTGAAAAACTGTTTTTT
abundance: -; d_gene: TRBD1; v_gene: TRBV30; j_gene: TRBJ2-5; CDR3aa: CAWRGQGAGEETQYF; CDR3nt: TGTGCCTGGAGGGGACAGGGGGCAGGAGAGGAGACCCAGTACTTC
abundance: -; d_gene: TRBD1; v_gene: TRBV6-2/TRBV6-3; j_gene: TRBJ1-6; CDR3aa: CASSHSRDSRGSYNSPLHF; CDR3nt: TGTGCCAGCAGTCACAGCCGGGACAGCCGGGGGTCCTATAATTCACCCCTCCACTTT
abundance: -; d_gene: TRBD1; v_gene: TRBV30; j_gene: TRBJ1-1; CDR3aa: CAWQTGGNTEAFF; CDR3nt: TGTGCCTGGCAGACAGGGGGCAACACTGAAGCTTTCTTT
abundance: -; d_gene: TRBD1; v_gene: TRBV27; j_gene: TRBJ1-4; CDR3aa: CASSDTDRAAGNEKLFF; CDR3nt: TGTGCCAGCAGCGATACGGACAGGGCTGCGGGTAATGAAAAACTGTTTTTT
abundance: -; d_gene: -; v_gene: TRBV7-8; j_gene: TRBJ2-7; CDR3aa: CASSLWALGAYEQYF; CDR3nt: TGTGCCAGCAGCTTATGGGCTCTGGGGGCCTACGAGCAGTACTTC
abundance: -; d_gene: TRBD1; v_gene: TRBV5-6; j_gene: TRBJ1-2; CDR3aa: CASSLDRGDGYTF; CDR3nt: TGTGCCAGCAGCTTAGACAGGGGAGATGGCTACACCTTC
abundance: -; d_gene: -; v_gene: TRBV5-1; j_gene: TRBJ1-1; CDR3aa: CASSLVIRNTEAFF; CDR3nt: TGCGCCAGCAGCTTGGTAATCCGGAACACTGAAGCTTTCTTT
abundance: -; d_gene: -; v_gene: TRBV18; j_gene: TRBJ1-3; CDR3aa: CASSPQPGPYSGNTIYF; CDR3nt: TGTGCCAGCTCACCACAGCCAGGGCCATACTCTGGAAACACCATATATTTT
abundance: once; d_gene: -; v_gene: TRBV6-1; j_gene: TRBJ2-7; CDR3aa: CASSDRQLYGYEQYF; CDR3nt: TGTGCCAGCAGTGACAGACAACTGTATGGATACGAGCAGTACTTC
abundance: -; d_gene: -; v_gene: TRBV6-5; j_gene: TRBJ1-6; CDR3aa: CASSYSDNSPLHF; CDR3nt: TGTGCCAGCAGTTACTCAGATAATTCACCCCTCCACTTT
abundance: -; d_gene: -; v_gene: TRBV6-1; j_gene: TRBJ1-2; CDR3aa: CASSEGGNLGYGYTF; CDR3nt: TGTGCCAGCAGTGAAGGGGGTAATCTCGGCTATGGCTACACCTTC
abundance: -; d_gene: -; v_gene: TRBV5-5; j_gene: TRBJ1-6; CDR3aa: CASSPSRRANSPLHF; CDR3nt: TGTGCCAGCAGCCCCTCTCGGAGGGCGAATTCACCCCTCCACTTT
abundance: -; d_gene: TRBD2; v_gene: TRBV7-2; j_gene: TRBJ2-2; CDR3aa: CASSPWTSQNTGELFF; CDR3nt: TGTGCCAGCAGCCCCTGGACTAGCCAAAACACCGGGGAGCTGTTTTTT
abundance: -; d_gene: -; v_gene: TRBV23-1; j_gene: TRBJ1-1; CDR3aa: CASRQDGYMNTEAFF; CDR3nt: TGCGCCAGCCGACAGGACGGCTACATGAACACTGAAGCTTTCTTT
abundance: -; d_gene: TRBD2; v_gene: TRBV6-2/TRBV6-3; j_gene: TRBJ2-7; CDR3aa: CASSYLRGTAFGLGEQYF; CDR3nt: TGTGCCAGCAGTTACTTGCGGGGGACCGCGTTCGGTCTAGGCGAGCAGTACTTC
abundance: -; d_gene: -; v_gene: TRBV9; j_gene: TRBJ2-1; CDR3aa: CASSLREGSYNEQFF; CDR3nt: TGTGCCAGCAGCCTCAGGGAAGGCTCCTACAATGAGCAGTTCTTC
abundance: -; d_gene: TRBD1; v_gene: TRBV18; j_gene: TRBJ1-4; CDR3aa: CASSTQGALSIEKLFF; CDR3nt: TGTGCCAGCTCAACACAGGGGGCGCTTTCCATTGAAAAACTGTTTTTT
abundance: -; d_gene: -; v_gene: TRBV2; j_gene: TRBJ1-5; CDR3aa: CASRDPWGAGQPQHF; CDR3nt: TGTGCCAGCAGAGACCCCTGGGGGGCTGGTCAGCCCCAGCATTTT
abundance: -; d_gene: -; v_gene: TRBV18; j_gene: TRBJ1-5; CDR3aa: CASSPGADDQSKHF; CDR3nt: TGTGCCAGCTCACCCGGGGCAGATGATCAATCAAAGCATTTT
abundance: -; d_gene: -; v_gene: TRBV2; j_gene: TRBJ1-2; CDR3aa: CATGTTTSVGYTF; CDR3nt: TGTGCCACCGGGACAACTACCTCAGTTGGCTACACCTTC
abundance: -; d_gene: -; v_gene: TRBV11-2; j_gene: TRBJ2-7; CDR3aa: CASSLRSSEQYF; CDR3nt: TGTGCCAGCAGCTTACGGTCCAGCGAGCAGTACTTC
abundance: once; d_gene: -; v_gene: TRBV6-1; j_gene: TRBJ1-2; CDR3aa: CASSESLSWDMDGYTF; CDR3nt: TGTGCCAGCAGTGAATCGTTATCGTGGGACATGGATGGCTACACCTTC
abundance: -; d_gene: -; v_gene: TRBV4-1; j_gene: TRBJ2-7; CDR3aa: CASSQGLGGREQYF; CDR3nt: TGCGCCAGCAGCCAAGGCTTGGGGGGACGCGAGCAGTACTTC
abundance: -; d_gene: -; v_gene: TRBV25-1; j_gene: TRBJ1-2; CDR3aa: CASSEYLNNYGYTF; CDR3nt: TGTGCCAGCAGTGAATATCTGAATAACTATGGCTACACCTTC
abundance: -; d_gene: TRBD2; v_gene: TRBV3-1/TRBV3-2; j_gene: TRBJ2-1; CDR3aa: CASSLGRGGRQFF; CDR3nt: TGTGCCAGCAGCCTAGGGCGGGGGGGCCGGCAGTTCTTC
abundance: -; d_gene: TRBD1; v_gene: TRBV7-2; j_gene: TRBJ1-2; CDR3aa: CASSLTGGDYGYTF; CDR3nt: TGTGCCAGCAGCTTGACAGGGGGCGACTATGGCTACACCTTC
abundance: -; d_gene: -; v_gene: TRBV6-5; j_gene: TRBJ1-1; CDR3aa: CASTGGNTEAFF; CDR3nt: TGTGCCAGCACAGGCGGGAACACTGAAGCTTTCTTT
abundance: -; d_gene: -; v_gene: TRBV11-2; j_gene: TRBJ2-7; CDR3aa: CASSPQPSYEQYF; CDR3nt: TGTGCCAGCAGCCCCCAGCCATCCTACGAGCAGTACTTC
abundance: -; d_gene: -; v_gene: TRBV6-2/TRBV6-3; j_gene: TRBJ2-7; CDR3aa: CASSGHGAYEQYF; CDR3nt: TGTGCCAGCAGCGGCCATGGGGCCTACGAGCAGTACTTC
abundance: -; d_gene: -; v_gene: TRBV28; j_gene: TRBJ1-2; CDR3aa: CASSLTHSNGYTF; CDR3nt: TGTGCCAGCAGTTTGACACATTCGAATGGCTACACCTTC
abundance: -; d_gene: -; v_gene: TRBV3-1/TRBV3-2; j_gene: TRBJ1-1; CDR3aa: CASSQGRMGGAFF; CDR3nt: TGTGCCAGCAGCCAAGGCCGTATGGGGGGAGCTTTCTTT
abundance: few; d_gene: -; v_gene: TRBV5-1; j_gene: TRBJ1-2; CDR3aa: CASSLVGGQNGYTF; CDR3nt: TGCGCCAGCAGCTTAGTCGGGGGGCAAAATGGCTACACCTTC
abundance: -; d_gene: -; v_gene: TRBV19; j_gene: TRBJ1-2; CDR3aa: CASKGPSLHGYTF; CDR3nt: TGTGCCAGTAAAGGACCTTCGCTTCATGGCTACACCTTC
abundance: -; d_gene: TRBD2; v_gene: TRBV7-6; j_gene: TRBJ2-1; CDR3aa: CASSLSGGASNEQFF; CDR3nt: TGTGCCAGCAGCTTAAGCGGGGGGGCGAGCAATGAGCAGTTCTTC